A single sample is the source of the 24 T cell receptor beta chains below, sequenced in a study of shared clonotypes between healthy human individuals. Some clones are missing from TCRdb's copy, which holds only in-frame ones; the method was immunoSEQ multiplex PCR. This sample carries hundreds of thousands of clones, around two thirds of them seen once, and the ten largest clones take 1.5% to 2%. Specimen: memory CD4+ T cells sorted from blood. Subset given: CD45RA-negative fraction. These TCRs come from a woman aged 30 to 39 in good health.

This sequence joins TRBV28 and TRBJ2-7; possibly TRBD1 or TRBD2 for D (5 bases each). Germline V gives CDR1 MDHEN, CDR2 SYDVKM. The germline V and J ends were trimmed by 5 bases and 9 bases, with 14 bases remaining between them. CDR3 length equals 12 residues. The DNA of the CDR3 is TGTGCCAGCAGTAACGGGGCCCTAGGGCAGTACTTC. It translates to CASSNGALGQYF. Filled out from reference TRBV28 and TRBJ2-7, the complete variable domain reads DVKVTQSSRYLVKRTGEKVFLECVQDMDHENMFWYRQDPGLGLRLIYFSYDVKMKEKGDIPEGYSVSREKKERFSLILESASTNQTSMYLCASSNGALGQYFGPGTRLTVT.

The J gene is TRBJ2-7, the V gene TRBV6-1; 8 bases are shared with TRBD2. The CDR3 sequence is 17 residues long. Unmatched junction bases numbered 14, after V lost 4 bases and J lost 3 bases. Germline V gene sequence: CDR1 MNHNS, CDR2 SASEGT. CDR3 bases: TGTGCCAGCAGTGGCCTCCGGTCGGCGGGAGGTTACTACGAGCAGTACTTC. Translating it yields CASSGLRSAGGYYEQYF.

This chain connects TRBV15 to TRBJ1-5; D gene ambiguous. This CDR3 contains 15 residues. The ends were cut back, 0 bases at V and 6 bases at J, with 12 bases in the middle. CDR1 LNHNV and CDR2 YYDKDF come from the germline V gene (reference sequence). The CDR3 loop is CATSRDRQVAQPQHF. The CDR3 DNA is TGTGCCACCAGCAGAGATCGGCAGGTGGCTCAGCCCCAGCATTTT.

This chain uses TRBV30 with TRBJ2-7; unclear D gene. Germline V gene data show CDR1 as GTSNPN and CDR2 as SVGIG (reference sequence). Trimming stripped 1 base from V and 6 bases from J, with 13 bases between. The CDR3 sequence is 13 residues long. The CDR3 reads CAWSDGPRREQYF. DNA of the CDR3: TGTGCCTGGAGTGACGGACCGCGACGCGAGCAGTACTTC.

This sequence joins TRBV5-6 and TRBJ2-7; D assignment may be TRBD1 or TRBD2 (5 bases each). Trimming stripped 4 bases from V and 3 bases from J, with 14 bases between. Germline lookup yields CDR1 SGHDT and CDR2 YYEEEE. The CDR3 sequence is 14 residues long. CDR3 loop: CASSPGQGGYEQYF. CDR3 bases: TGTGCCAGCAGCCCGGGGCAGGGTGGCTACGAGCAGTACTTC.

This sequence joins TRBV7-9 and TRBJ1-2; the match to TRBD1 covers 7 bases. This CDR3 has 14 amino acids. J gave up 7 bases and V 1 base, and 6 bases lay outside the gene matches. CDR1 is SEHNR and CDR2 is FQNEAQ in the germline V gene (reference sequence). This CDR3 is CASSLDRGRAGYTF. The CDR3 coding sequence is TGTGCCAGCAGCTTAGACAGGGGAAGGGCTGGCTACACCTTC.

In regard to this clone: This specimen includes other DNA sequences encoding the same CDR3. The CDR3 DNA follows: TGCGCCAGCAGCCTTGGGACAGGGGGCCAGCCCCAGCATTTT. Protein product: CASSLGTGGQPQHF. The chain is built from TRBV5-1 and TRBJ1-5; 12 bases align to TRBD1. Germline V lookup: CDR1 SGHRS, CDR2 YFSETQ. V shed 4 bases and J 7 bases; nucleotides not matched to a gene: 3. CDR3 size: 14 residues.

The chain links TRBV18 to TRBJ2-5; D gene uncertain. The CDR3 is 16 residues long. Germline CDR1 KGHSH, CDR2 LQKENI. V was clipped by 3 bases and J by 4 bases, with 18 bases between them. CDR3 nucleotides: TGTGCCAGCTCACCCGACACTTTTGGGTTGGGAGAGACCCAGTACTTC. This gives the protein CASSPDTFGLGETQYF.

The rearrangement joins TRBV7-8 to TRBJ2-2; TRBD2 matches 7 bases. Germline trimming cut 2 bases from V and 4 bases from J; bases unmatched to any gene: 16. The germline gives CDR1 SGHVS, CDR2 FQNEAQ. The CDR3 has 19 residues. The CDR3 loop is CASSLQFRGGMASTGELFF. The CDR3 DNA is TGTGCCAGCAGCTTACAGTTCCGGGGAGGGATGGCCAGCACCGGGGAGCTGTTTTTT.

This clone has only a few counts. J is TRBJ1-5 and V is TRBV7-6, with D perhaps matching TRBD1 (6 bases). The V end lost 2 bases, the J end lost 6 bases, and 14 bases lay between the germline ends. Germline values: CDR1 SGHVS, CDR2 FNYEAQ. The CDR3 consists of 15 residues. CDR3 DNA: TGTGCCAGCAGCTTACGAGGGGGAACGACTCAGCCCCAGCATTTT. Its translation is CASSLRGGTTQPQHF.

The rearrangement uses TRBV19 and TRBJ2-2, with a weak D call TRBD1 (5 bases). V shed 4 bases and J shed 6 bases, with 15 bases lying between them. This CDR3 contains 15 residues. Germline CDR1 reads LNHDA; CDR2 reads SQIVND (reference sequence). CDR3 sequence: CASSKGIQGAGELFF. CDR3 DNA sequence: TGTGCCAGTAGTAAAGGGATCCAGGGCGCCGGGGAGCTGTTTTTT.

The rearrangement uses TRBV29-1 and TRBJ1-4; D is undetermined. Germline V CDR1 and CDR2: SQVTM, ANQGSEA. The V end was cut by 4 bases, the J end by 8 bases, with 11 bases between. The CDR3 is made up of 12 amino acids. The CDR3 region is CSVGRGREKLFF. CDR3 sequence (DNA): TGCAGCGTTGGGCGAGGAAGGGAAAAACTGTTTTTT.

The V call is TRBV27, the J call TRBJ2-1, with D hard to call. V shed 6 bases and J shed 6 bases, with 15 bases lying between them. Germline CDR1 and CDR2: MNHEY and SMNVEV (reference sequence). The CDR3 consists of 14 residues. The CDR3 sequence is CASRAEEWRNEQFF. The CDR3 DNA reads TGTGCCAGCAGGGCCGAAGAGTGGCGCAATGAGCAGTTCTTC.

The J gene is TRBJ2-7, the V gene TRBV6-1; a weak D match, TRBD2 (6 bases). In germline, CDR1 is MNHNS, CDR2 SASEGT. V lost 8 bases and J 2 bases, leaving 16 bases between the germline ends. The CDR3 totals 14 residues. CDR3 sequence reads: CASYDVGGTYEQYF. Here the CDR3 DNA reads TGTGCCAGCTACGACGTCGGAGGGACCTACGAGCAGTACTTC.

This clone was found once. V usage is TRBV28 and J usage is TRBJ1-5; D uncertain. Looked up from germline, CDR1 is MDHEN and CDR2 is SYDVKM. The CDR3 extends over 16 amino acids. V was cut by 6 bases and J by 1 base, with 16 bases left in between. Here the CDR3 reads CASRLDGGPSNQPQHF. CDR3 bases: TGTGCCAGCAGACTCGACGGTGGGCCAAGCAATCAGCCCCAGCATTTT.

The chain uses TRBV7-8 and TRBJ2-1; the D gene is possibly TRBD2 (5 bases). This CDR3 contains 15 residues. V was pared by 8 bases and J by 8 bases, with 22 bases between. Germline values: CDR1 SGHVS, CDR2 FQNEAQ. The CDR3, as DNA: TGTGCCAGCCTCAAACTAGTCAGTGGTTTCGATGAGCAGTTCTTC. It codes for CASLKLVSGFDEQFF.

The chain links TRBV28 to TRBJ2-3; 10 nucleotides align to TRBD1. This CDR3 is 17 amino acids long. Germline-derived CDR1 and CDR2 are MDHEN and SYDVKM. V lost 1 base to trimming and J lost 3 bases; unmatched junction nucleotides: 7. The DNA for the CDR3 is TGTGCCAGCAGTTTATACCCTGACAGGGGGCAGACAGATACGCAGTATTTT. Its translation is CASSLYPDRGQTDTQYF. The full variable domain, completed using reference TRBV28 and TRBJ2-3, is DVKVTQSSRYLVKRTGEKVFLECVQDMDHENMFWYRQDPGLGLRLIYFSYDVKMKEKGDIPEGYSVSREKKERFSLILESASTNQTSMYLCASSLYPDRGQTDTQYFGPGTRLTVL.

This clone came up once. The V gene is TRBV2, the J gene TRBJ2-1; D may be TRBD2 (5 bases). Germline assignment: CDR1 SNHLY and CDR2 FYNNEI. V lost 6 bases, J lost 7 bases, and 16 bases lay in between. The CDR3 loop spans 14 amino acids. The CDR3: CASRETSVRNEQFF. CDR3 nucleotide sequence: TGTGCCAGCAGGGAAACTAGTGTTCGGAATGAGCAGTTCTTC.

This clone was seen more than once but under ten times. The rearrangement uses TRBV6-1 and TRBJ2-7; TRBD1 is a possible D gene (6 bases). This CDR3 has 15 residues. The V and J ends lost 3 bases and 3 bases respectively, with 15 bases between them. Germline lookup yields CDR1 MNHNS and CDR2 SASEGT. For the CDR3, the DNA is TGTGCCAGCAGTGAGGGTCCGGGACACCTCTACGAGCAGTACTTC. It encodes CASSEGPGHLYEQYF.

This clone was counted a few times. The chain uses TRBV5-1 and TRBJ2-3; D tentatively fits TRBD1 or TRBD2 (6 bases each). Between the trimmed V and J ends, which lost 4 bases and 5 bases, there was a span of 14 bases. The CDR3 is made up of 14 amino acids. Germline lookup yields CDR1 SGHRS and CDR2 YFSETQ. The CDR3 bases are TGCGCCAGCAGCCGGGGGCCCCCGGGAGATACGCAGTATTTT. Translated: CASSRGPPGDTQYF.

The V call is TRBV7-8, the J call TRBJ2-2; 10 positions match TRBD2. This CDR3 comprises 17 residues. Trimming removed 1 base from V and 4 bases from J; junction bases left unmatched: 6. Germline V gives CDR1 SGHVS, CDR2 FQNEAQ. This chain's CDR3 is CASSLGEAGGRTGELFF. DNA for the CDR3: TGTGCCAGCAGCTTAGGGGAAGCGGGAGGGCGCACCGGGGAGCTGTTTTTT.

This clone was detected only a few times. This chain links TRBV19 with TRBJ1-2, with TRBD1 matching over 9 bases. V dropped 6 bases and J dropped 2; count of bases not matched to a gene: 4. There are 14 residues in the CDR3. Germline V CDR1 and CDR2: LNHDA, SQIVND (reference sequence). The CDR3 region has the DNA TGTGCCAGTAGAGTGGGACAGGGAAACTATGGCTACACCTTC. The encoded protein is CASRVGQGNYGYTF.

The V and J genes are TRBV18 and TRBJ2-1; either TRBD1 or TRBD2 may fit D (6 bases each). V lost 6 bases, J lost 6 bases, and 18 bases lay in between. The CDR3 consists of 15 residues. Germline V gene sequence: CDR1 KGHSH, CDR2 LQKENI. CDR3 protein: CASSLNREVSNEQFF. CDR3 DNA sequence: TGTGCCAGCTCGCTTAACAGGGAGGTCAGCAATGAGCAGTTCTTC.

This chain links TRBV6-6 with TRBJ1-1; D not certain. V was trimmed by 6 bases and J by 1 base, leaving 15 bases between them. This CDR3 region has 15 residues. Germline values: CDR1 MNHNY, CDR2 SVGAGI (reference sequence). Here the CDR3 reads CASSPWWMENTEAFF. CDR3 nucleotide sequence: TGTGCCAGCAGCCCCTGGTGGATGGAGAACACTGAAGCTTTCTTT.